These T cell receptor beta chains were read from a single sample in a study of T cells after yellow fever vaccination. Using its own MiXCR run on the 5' RACE reads, TCRdb lists one record per CDR3 protein. This sample has a few hundred thousand distinct CDR3 sequences, with 3.5% to 4.5% found just once. This sample comprised PBMCs, obtained 5 days after the yellow fever booster vaccination. Receptors originate from a man aged 18 to 29 who received the YFV17D yellow fever vaccine. Both conserved end residues are trimmed from each CDR3. Clone size is stated in some rows and not others, as once, few, many or a class when expanded.

cdr3_aa	clone_size	cdr3_length	v_call
ATSREGGGTEAF	few	12	TRBV15
ASSLGGLLNTGELF	many	14	TRBV5-1
ASSLAANSQETQY	many	13	TRBV5-1
ASSYGFSNQPQH	many	12	TRBV6-2/TRBV6-3
ASSLAGTGGLWQPQH	few	15	TRBV12-3/TRBV12-4
ASSPLGLGQPQH	few	12	TRBV4-3
ASSLWTDHYEQY	few	12	TRBV27
SARRDPDYNEQF	-	12	TRBV20-1
ASSSFGAWETQY	few	12	TRBV7-9
ASSRDPGNYGYT	many	12	TRBV4-1
SLQGGQGGTDTQY	many	13	TRBV29-1
ASSFTGRTYNEQF	-	13	TRBV12-3/TRBV12-4
SATKRGRAEPYEQY	many	14	TRBV20-1
ASSPSSENTQY	many	11	TRBV19
ASSQGTAGSNEQF	many	13	TRBV7-9
ASSLPVMNTEAF	many	12	TRBV11-2
ASSLAGTHQETQY	few	13	TRBV7-9
ASPRGSVMNTEAF	-	13	TRBV5-1
ASSEAPTSGELF	-	12	TRBV5-1
ASGLTGGSHEQY	many	12	TRBV12-5
ASSNGRQGVMGLAKNIQY	many	18	TRBV6-5
ASSSQGRDTEAF	-	12	TRBV5-1
ASTHGTGEYGYT	many	12	TRBV28
SVLLYDGEQF	many	10	TRBV29-1
DSSFRTGLAKNIQY	many	14	TRBV5-5